This T cell receptor (beta chain) was captured in a study of beta chain features in type 1 diabetes. Study-level results: The study found moderately but significantly shorter TCRB CDR3s in all four CD4+ subsets of Type 1 diabetes patients. Compared with healthy donors, patients appeared to share more similar naive, central memory and regulatory TCRB repertoires. In these data, an HLA type influence on TCRB rearrangement remained unresolved.

Expressed TCRB transcripts were sequenced because the entire RNA isolate underwent reverse transcription. TCRdb's table, derived via immunoSEQ multiplex PCR, lists solely in-frame clones and lacks some. The sample has 250,000 to 300,000 clones; about 23% are singletons. Germline trimming cut 3 bases from V and 1 base from J; bases unmatched to any gene: 8. Germline CDR1 reads KGHSH; CDR2 reads LQKENI. The CDR3 consists of 16 residues. Purity (above 95%) was reached by all sorted populations. As concerns this clone: The antigen remains undetermined.

This chain joins TRBV18 and TRBJ1-1; TRBD1 agrees at 7 bases. Source material: naive CD4+ T cells from blood. The TCR was taken from a woman aged 25 to 45 with type 1 diabetes. The CDR3 bases are TGTGCCAGCTCACCGACAAACAGGGGCCCGAACACTGAAGCTTTCTTT. This sequence encodes CASSPTNRGPNTEAFF. Looking up the rest from reference TRBV18 and TRBJ1-1 gives the full variable domain: NAGVMQNPRHLVRRRGQEARLRCSPMKGHSHVYWYRQLPEEGLKFMVYLQKENIIDESGMPKERFSAEFPKEGPSILRIQQVVRGDSAAYFCASSPTNRGPNTEAFFGQGTRLTVV.